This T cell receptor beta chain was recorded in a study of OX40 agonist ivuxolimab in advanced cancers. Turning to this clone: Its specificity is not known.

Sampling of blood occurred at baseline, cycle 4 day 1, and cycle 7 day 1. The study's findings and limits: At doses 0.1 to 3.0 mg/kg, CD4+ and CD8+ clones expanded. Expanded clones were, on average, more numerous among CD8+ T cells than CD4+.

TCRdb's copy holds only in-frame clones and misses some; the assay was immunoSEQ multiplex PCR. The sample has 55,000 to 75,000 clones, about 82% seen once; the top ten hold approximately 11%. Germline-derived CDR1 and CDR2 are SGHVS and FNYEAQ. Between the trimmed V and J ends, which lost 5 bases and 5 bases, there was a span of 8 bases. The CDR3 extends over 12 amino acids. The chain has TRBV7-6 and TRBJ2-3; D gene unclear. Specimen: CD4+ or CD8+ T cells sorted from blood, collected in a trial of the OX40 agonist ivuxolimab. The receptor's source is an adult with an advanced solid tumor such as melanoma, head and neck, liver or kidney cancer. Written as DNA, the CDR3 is TGTGCCAGCAGCACTCAGATAGATACGCAGTATTTT. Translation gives CASSTQIDTQYF.